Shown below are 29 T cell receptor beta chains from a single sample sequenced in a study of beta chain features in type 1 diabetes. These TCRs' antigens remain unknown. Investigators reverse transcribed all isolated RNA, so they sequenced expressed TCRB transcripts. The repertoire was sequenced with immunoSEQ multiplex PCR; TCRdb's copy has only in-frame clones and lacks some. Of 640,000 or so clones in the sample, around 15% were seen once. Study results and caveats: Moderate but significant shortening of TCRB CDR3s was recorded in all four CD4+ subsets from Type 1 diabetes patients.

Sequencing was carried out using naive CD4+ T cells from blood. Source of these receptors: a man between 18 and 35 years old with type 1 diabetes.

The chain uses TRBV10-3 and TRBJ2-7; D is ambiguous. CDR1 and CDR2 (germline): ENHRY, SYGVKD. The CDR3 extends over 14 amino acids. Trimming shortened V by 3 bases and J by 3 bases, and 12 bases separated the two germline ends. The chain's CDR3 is CAISERGIDYEQYF. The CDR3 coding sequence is TGTGCCATCAGTGAACGCGGAATCGACTACGAGCAGTACTTC.

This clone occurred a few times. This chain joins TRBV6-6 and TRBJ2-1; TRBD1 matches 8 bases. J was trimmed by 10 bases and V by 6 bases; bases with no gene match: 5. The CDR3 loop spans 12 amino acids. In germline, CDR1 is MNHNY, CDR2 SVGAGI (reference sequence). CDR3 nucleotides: TGTGCCAGCAGGACAGGGGAACAAGAGCAGTTCTTC. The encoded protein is CASRTGEQEQFF.

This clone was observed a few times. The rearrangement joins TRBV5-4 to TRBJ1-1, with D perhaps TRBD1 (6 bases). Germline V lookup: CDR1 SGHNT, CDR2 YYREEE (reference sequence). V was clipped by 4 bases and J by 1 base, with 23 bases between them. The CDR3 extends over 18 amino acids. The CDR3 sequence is CASSPPRGSQVGNTEAFF. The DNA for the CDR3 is TGTGCCAGCAGCCCTCCCAGGGGCTCTCAGGTTGGGAACACTGAAGCTTTCTTT.

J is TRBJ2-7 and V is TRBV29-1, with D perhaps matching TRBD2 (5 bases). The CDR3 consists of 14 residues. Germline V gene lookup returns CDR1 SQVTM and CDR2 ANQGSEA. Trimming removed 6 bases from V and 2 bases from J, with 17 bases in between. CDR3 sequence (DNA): TGCAGCGTCGCTGAGGGCCTTGGCGCCTACGAGCAGTACTTC. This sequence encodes CSVAEGLGAYEQYF.

The CDR3 protein is CATSRAPLAGTYEQYF. For the CDR3, the DNA is TGTGCCACCAGCAGAGCCCCGCTAGCGGGAACCTACGAGCAGTACTTC. V gene TRBV15 combines with J gene TRBJ2-7; the match to TRBD2 covers 9 bases. The CDR3 extends over 16 amino acids. V was clipped by 1 base and J by 2 bases; unmatched bases: 6. Per the germline V gene, CDR1 is LNHNV and CDR2 is YYDKDF (reference sequence).

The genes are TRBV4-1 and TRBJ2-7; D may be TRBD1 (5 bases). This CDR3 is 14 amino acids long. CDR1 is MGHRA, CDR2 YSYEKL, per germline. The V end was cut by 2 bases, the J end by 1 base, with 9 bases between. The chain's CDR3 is CASSQQDISYEQYF. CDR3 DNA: TGCGCCAGCAGCCAACAGGACATTTCCTACGAGCAGTACTTC.

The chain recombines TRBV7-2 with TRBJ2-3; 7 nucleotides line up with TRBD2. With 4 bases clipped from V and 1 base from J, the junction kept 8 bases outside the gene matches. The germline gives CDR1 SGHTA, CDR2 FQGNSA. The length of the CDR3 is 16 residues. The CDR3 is CASSYPTSRGTDTQYF. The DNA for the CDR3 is TGTGCCAGCAGCTACCCGACTAGCCGTGGCACAGATACGCAGTATTTT.

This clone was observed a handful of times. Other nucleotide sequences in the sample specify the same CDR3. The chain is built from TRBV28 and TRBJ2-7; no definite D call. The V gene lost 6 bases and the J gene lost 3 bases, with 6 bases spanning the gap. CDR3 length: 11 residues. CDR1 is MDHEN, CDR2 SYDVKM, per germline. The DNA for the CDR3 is TGTGCCAGCAGGCAGAACTACGAGCAGTACTTC. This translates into CASRQNYEQYF.

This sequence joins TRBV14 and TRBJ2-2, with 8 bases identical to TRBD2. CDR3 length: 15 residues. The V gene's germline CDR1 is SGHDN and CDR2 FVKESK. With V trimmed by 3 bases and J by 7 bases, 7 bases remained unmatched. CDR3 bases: TGTGCCAGCAGCCAGGGACTAGTGGGTCGCGGGGAGCTGTTTTTT. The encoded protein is CASSQGLVGRGELFF.

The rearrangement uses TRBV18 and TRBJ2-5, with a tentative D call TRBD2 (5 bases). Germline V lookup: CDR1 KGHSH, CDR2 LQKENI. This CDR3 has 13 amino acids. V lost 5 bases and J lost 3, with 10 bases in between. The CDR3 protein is CASSFFGEETQYF. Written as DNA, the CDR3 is TGTGCCAGCTCATTTTTCGGGGAAGAGACCCAGTACTTC.

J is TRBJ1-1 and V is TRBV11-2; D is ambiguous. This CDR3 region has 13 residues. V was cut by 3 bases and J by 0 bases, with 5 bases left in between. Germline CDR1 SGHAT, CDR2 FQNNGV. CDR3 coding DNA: TGTGCCAGCAGCTTTGTGCTGAACACTGAAGCTTTCTTT. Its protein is CASSFVLNTEAFF.

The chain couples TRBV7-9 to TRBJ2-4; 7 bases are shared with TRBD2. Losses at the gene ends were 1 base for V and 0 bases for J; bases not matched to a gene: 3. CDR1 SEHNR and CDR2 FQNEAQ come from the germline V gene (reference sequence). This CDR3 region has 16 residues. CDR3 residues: CASSLERDLAKNIQYF. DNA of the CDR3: TGTGCCAGCAGCTTAGAGCGGGACCTAGCCAAAAACATTCAGTACTTC.

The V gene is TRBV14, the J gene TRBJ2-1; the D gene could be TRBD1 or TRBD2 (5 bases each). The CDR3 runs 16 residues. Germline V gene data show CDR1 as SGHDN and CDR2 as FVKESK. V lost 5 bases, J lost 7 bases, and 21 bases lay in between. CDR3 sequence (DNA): TGTGCCAGCAGCTATGGGACCCGACCCGTGGGGAATGAGCAGTTCTTC. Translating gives CASSYGTRPVGNEQFF.

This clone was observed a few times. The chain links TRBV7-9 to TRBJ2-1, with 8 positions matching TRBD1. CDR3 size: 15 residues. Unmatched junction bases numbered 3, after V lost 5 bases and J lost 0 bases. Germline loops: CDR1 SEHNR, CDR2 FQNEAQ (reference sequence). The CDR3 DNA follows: TGTGCCAGCAGCCCAGGACAGGGCTCCTACAATGAGCAGTTCTTC. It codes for CASSPGQGSYNEQFF.

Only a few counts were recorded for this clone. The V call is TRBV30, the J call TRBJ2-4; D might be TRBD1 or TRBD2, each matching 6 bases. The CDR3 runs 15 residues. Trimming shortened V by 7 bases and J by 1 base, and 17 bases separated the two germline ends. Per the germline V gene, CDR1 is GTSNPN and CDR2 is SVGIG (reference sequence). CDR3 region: CASRGPTGAKNIQYF. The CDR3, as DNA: TGTGCCTCACGGGGGCCTACAGGGGCCAAAAACATTCAGTACTTC.

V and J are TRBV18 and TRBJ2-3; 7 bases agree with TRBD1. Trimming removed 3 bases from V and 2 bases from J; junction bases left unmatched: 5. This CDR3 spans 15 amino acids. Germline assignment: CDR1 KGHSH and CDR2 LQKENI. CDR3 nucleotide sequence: TGTGCCAGCTCACCCTTAGACAGGGCCACAGATACGCAGTATTTT. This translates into CASSPLDRATDTQYF.

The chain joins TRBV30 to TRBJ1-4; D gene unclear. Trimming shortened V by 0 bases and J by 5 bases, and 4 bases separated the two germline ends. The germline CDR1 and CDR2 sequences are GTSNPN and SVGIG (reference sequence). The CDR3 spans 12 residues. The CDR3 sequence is CAWSVNNEKLFF. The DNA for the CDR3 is TGTGCCTGGAGTGTAAACAATGAAAAACTGTTTTTT.

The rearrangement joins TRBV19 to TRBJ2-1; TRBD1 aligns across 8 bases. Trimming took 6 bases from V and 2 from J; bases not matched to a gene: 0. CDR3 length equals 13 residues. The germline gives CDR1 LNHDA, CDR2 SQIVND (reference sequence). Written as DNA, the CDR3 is TGTGCCAGTAGCAGGGGGCCCTACAATGAGCAGTTCTTC. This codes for CASSRGPYNEQFF.

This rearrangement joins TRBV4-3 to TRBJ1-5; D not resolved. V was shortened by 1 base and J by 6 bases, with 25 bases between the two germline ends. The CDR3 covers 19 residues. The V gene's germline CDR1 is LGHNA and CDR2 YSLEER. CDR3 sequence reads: CASSQAYTTAGYGRQPQHF. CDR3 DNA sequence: TGCGCCAGCAGCCAAGCCTACACAACCGCAGGATACGGTCGTCAGCCCCAGCATTTT.

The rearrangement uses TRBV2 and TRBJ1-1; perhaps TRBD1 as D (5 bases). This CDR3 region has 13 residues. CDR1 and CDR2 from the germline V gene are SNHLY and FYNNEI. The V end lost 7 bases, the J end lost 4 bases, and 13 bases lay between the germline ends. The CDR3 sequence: CASNRDVGTEAFF. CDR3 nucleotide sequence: TGTGCCAGCAACCGGGACGTAGGCACTGAAGCTTTCTTT.

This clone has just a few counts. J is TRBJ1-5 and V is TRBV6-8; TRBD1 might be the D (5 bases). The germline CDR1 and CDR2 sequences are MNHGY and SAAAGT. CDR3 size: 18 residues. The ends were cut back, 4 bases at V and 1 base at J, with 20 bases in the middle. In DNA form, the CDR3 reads TGTGCCAGCAGTTCAGGGAGGGGTTGGGGAAAGAGCAATCAGCCCCAGCATTTT. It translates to CASSSGRGWGKSNQPQHF.

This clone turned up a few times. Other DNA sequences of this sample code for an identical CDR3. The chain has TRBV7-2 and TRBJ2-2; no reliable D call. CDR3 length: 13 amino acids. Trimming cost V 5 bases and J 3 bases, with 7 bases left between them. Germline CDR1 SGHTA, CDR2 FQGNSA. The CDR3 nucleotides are TGTGCCAGCAGCCCCCGGGACACCGGGGAGCTGTTTTTT. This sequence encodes CASSPRDTGELFF.

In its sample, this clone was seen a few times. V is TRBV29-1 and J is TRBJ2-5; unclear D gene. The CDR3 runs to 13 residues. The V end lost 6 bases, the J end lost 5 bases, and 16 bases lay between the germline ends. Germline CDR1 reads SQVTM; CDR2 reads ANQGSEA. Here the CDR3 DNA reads TGCAGCGTCCATCCCGGCCCTCTGGAGACCCAGTACTTC. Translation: CSVHPGPLETQYF.

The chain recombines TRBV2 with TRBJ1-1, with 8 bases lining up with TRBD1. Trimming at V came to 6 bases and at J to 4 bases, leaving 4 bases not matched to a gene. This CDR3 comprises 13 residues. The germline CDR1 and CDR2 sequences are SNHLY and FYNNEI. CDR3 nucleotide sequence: TGTGCCAGCAGGAACACAGGGGGCACTGAAGCTTTCTTT. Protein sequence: CASRNTGGTEAFF.

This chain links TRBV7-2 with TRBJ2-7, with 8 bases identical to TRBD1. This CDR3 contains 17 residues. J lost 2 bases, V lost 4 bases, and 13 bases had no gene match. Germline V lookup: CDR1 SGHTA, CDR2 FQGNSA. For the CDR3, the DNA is TGTGCCAGCAGCTACTCGACAGGGGTCCTCCCACCCTACGAGCAGTACTTC. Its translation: CASSYSTGVLPPYEQYF.

This CDR3 reads CASSTRITSAATTDTQYF. CDR3 sequence (DNA): TGTGCCAGCAGCACCCGGATAACTAGTGCAGCTACCACAGATACGCAGTATTTT. The chain employs TRBV7-6 and TRBJ2-3; perhaps TRBD2 as D (5 bases). The V end was cut by 5 bases, the J end by 2 bases, with 23 bases between. CDR1 and CDR2 from the germline V gene are SGHVS and FNYEAQ. This CDR3 spans 18 amino acids.

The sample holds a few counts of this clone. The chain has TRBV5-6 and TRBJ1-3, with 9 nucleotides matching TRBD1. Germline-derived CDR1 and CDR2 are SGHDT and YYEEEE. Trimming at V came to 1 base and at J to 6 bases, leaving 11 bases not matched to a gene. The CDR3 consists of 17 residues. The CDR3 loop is CASSLPLPGQGSNTIYF. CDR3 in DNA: TGTGCCAGCAGCTTGCCTCTCCCGGGACAGGGTTCAAACACCATATATTTT.

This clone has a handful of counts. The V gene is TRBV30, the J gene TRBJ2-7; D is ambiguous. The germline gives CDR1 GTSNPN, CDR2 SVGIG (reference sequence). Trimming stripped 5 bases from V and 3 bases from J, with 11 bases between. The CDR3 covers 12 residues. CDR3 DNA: TGTGCCTGGGACGAAAGGAGCTACGAGCAGTACTTC. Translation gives CAWDERSYEQYF.

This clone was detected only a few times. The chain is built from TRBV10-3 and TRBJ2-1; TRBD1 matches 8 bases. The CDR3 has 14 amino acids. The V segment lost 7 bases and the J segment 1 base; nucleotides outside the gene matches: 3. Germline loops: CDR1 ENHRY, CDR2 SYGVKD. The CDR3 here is CAITDRESYNEQFF. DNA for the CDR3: TGTGCCATCACGGACAGGGAATCCTACAATGAGCAGTTCTTC.